A single sample gave rise to the 10 T cell receptor beta chains below, sequenced in a study of Tregs in tolerant kidney transplant recipients. Assay used: immunoSEQ multiplex PCR; TCRdb lists only in-frame clones, some missing. The table includes 100,000 or so clones, 80% to 95% detected once. Recipients received nonmyeloablative bone marrow transplants from related graft donors, with transient mixed chimerism. This specimen was CD4+ T cells from blood (PBMCs), taken 12 months after the transplant. These receptors were obtained from a human patient who received a combined kidney and bone marrow transplant. Some T cells may be provided by the graft donor.

The V and J genes are TRBV27 and TRBJ2-1; D uncertain. Trimming removed 6 bases at V and 7 bases at J, with 13 bases between. The germline V gene encodes CDR1 MNHEY and CDR2 SMNVEV (reference sequence). The CDR3 is 13 residues long. The CDR3 DNA follows: TGTGCCAGCAGCAAACGTTCGGGTAATGAGCAGTTCTTC. Amino acids: CASSKRSGNEQFF.

V gene TRBV9 combines with J gene TRBJ1-4; 11 bases fit TRBD1. CDR1 is SGDLS and CDR2 is YYNGEE in the germline V gene. The CDR3 has 19 amino acids. Trimming removed 4 bases from V and 6 bases from J; junction bases left unmatched: 17. This chain's CDR3 is CASSLHEPGQGEFDEKLFF. The DNA of the CDR3 is TGTGCCAGCAGCTTACACGAACCGGGACAGGGGGAATTCGATGAAAAACTGTTTTTT. Variable domain in full (rest from reference TRBV9 and TRBJ1-4): DSGVTQTPKHLITATGQRVTLRCSPRSGDLSVYWYQQSLDQGLQFLIQYYNGEERAKGNILERFSAQQFPDLHSELNLSSLELGDSALYFCASSLHEPGQGEFDEKLFFGSGTQLSVL.

The V and J genes are TRBV7-6 and TRBJ1-5; no clear D. Trimming took off 1 base at V and 2 bases at J, with 12 bases between the two ends. This CDR3 region has 16 residues. Germline V lookup: CDR1 SGHVS, CDR2 FNYEAQ. CDR3 in amino acids: CASSLGSGPRNQPQHF. DNA for the CDR3: TGTGCCAGCAGCTTAGGGTCAGGTCCCCGCAATCAGCCCCAGCATTTT.

The genes are TRBV25-1 and TRBJ2-7; D possibly corresponds to TRBD2 (6 bases). Germline loops: CDR1 MGHDK, CDR2 SYGVNS. The CDR3 runs 15 residues. V shed 2 bases and J shed 0 bases, with 11 bases lying between them. The CDR3 nucleotides read TGTGCCAGCAGTGAAGGTGGCGGGGTCTCCTACGAGCAGTACTTC. Translation: CASSEGGGVSYEQYF.

The chain carries TRBV7-9 and TRBJ2-5; TRBD2 aligns across 7 bases. The CDR3 length is 15 residues. Germline V CDR1 and CDR2: SEHNR, FQNEAQ (reference sequence). J lost 2 bases, V lost 1 base, and 4 bases had no gene match. CDR3 protein: CASSLVAGGQETQYF. The CDR3 DNA reads TGTGCCAGCAGCTTAGTGGCCGGGGGGCAAGAGACCCAGTACTTC.

On this clone: The sample has other DNA sequences that encode this CDR3 too. The rearrangement uses TRBV9 and TRBJ1-6; 9 bases map to TRBD1. This CDR3 comprises 15 residues. V lost 0 bases, J lost 10 bases, and 5 bases stayed unmatched. CDR1 is SGDLS, CDR2 YYNGEE, per germline. CDR3 nucleotide sequence: TGTGCCAGCAGCGTAGGATTACAGGGGGCATCACCCCTCCACTTT. This encodes CASSVGLQGASPLHF.

The chain couples TRBV9 to TRBJ2-1; D unclear. Trimming removed 0 bases at V and 3 bases at J, with 10 bases between. The V gene's germline CDR1 is SGDLS and CDR2 YYNGEE. The CDR3 runs to 15 residues. This chain's CDR3 is CASSVAAANYNEQFF. Here the CDR3 DNA reads TGTGCCAGCAGCGTAGCCGCGGCCAACTACAATGAGCAGTTCTTC.

This chain joins TRBV16 and TRBJ2-7; 7 bases match TRBD1. The CDR3 has 16 amino acids. J lost 3 bases, V lost 4 bases, and 12 bases had no gene match. CDR1 and CDR2 from the germline V gene are KGHSY and FQNENV. The CDR3 nucleotides read TGTGCCAGCAGCCCCCACCAGGGACAGTTACGCTACGAGCAGTACTTC. Protein: CASSPHQGQLRYEQYF.

The V and J genes are TRBV4-2 and TRBJ2-2, with 11 bases aligning to TRBD2. Per the germline V gene, CDR1 is LGHNA and CDR2 is YNFKEQ. CDR3 length equals 17 residues. V lost 1 base and J lost 7; bases outside the gene matches: 8. CDR3 bases: TGTGCCAGCAGCCAAGTCACACTAGCGGGAGATCTCGGGGAGCTGTTTTTT. Translating gives CASSQVTLAGDLGELFF.

Concerning this clone: Other DNA sequences in this specimen translate into the identical CDR3. The chain employs TRBV18 and TRBJ2-7; 13 positions agree with TRBD2. This CDR3 is 15 amino acids long. CDR1 is KGHSH and CDR2 is LQKENI in the germline V gene. The V gene end was trimmed by 3 bases and the J gene end by 3 bases; junction bases not matched to a gene: 2. The CDR3 DNA reads TGTGCCAGCTCACCTCGGACTAGCGGGAGCTACGAGCAGTACTTC. It codes for CASSPRTSGSYEQYF.